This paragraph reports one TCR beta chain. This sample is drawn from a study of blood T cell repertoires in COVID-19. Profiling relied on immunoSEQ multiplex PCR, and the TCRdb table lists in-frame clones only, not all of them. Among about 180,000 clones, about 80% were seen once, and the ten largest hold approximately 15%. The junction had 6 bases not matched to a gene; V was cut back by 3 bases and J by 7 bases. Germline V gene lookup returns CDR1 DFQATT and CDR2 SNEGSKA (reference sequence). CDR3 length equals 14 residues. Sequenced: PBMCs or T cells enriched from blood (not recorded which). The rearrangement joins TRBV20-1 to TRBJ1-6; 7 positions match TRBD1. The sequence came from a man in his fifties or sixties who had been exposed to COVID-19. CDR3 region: CSASGQADNSPLHF. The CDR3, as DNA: TGCAGTGCTAGTGGACAGGCCGACAATTCACCCCTCCACTTT.